This passage covers 25 T cell receptor beta chains from one sample sequenced in a study of blood T cell repertoires in COVID-19 (dated by TCRdb to the early 2020s). Library creation used the immunoSEQ multiplex PCR assay. TCRdb retrieved this table from immuneACCESS and kept in-frame rearrangements only. Not all clones are present; in checked studies, unresolved V genes account for under half, and no reason is known for the remainder. For this sample there are hundreds of thousands of clones; roughly nine tenths appear just once. Clones ranked in the top ten supply approximately 1% of the sample. The sample consisted of PBMCs or T cells enriched from blood (not recorded which). These receptors all come from a man aged 18 to 35 who had recovered from COVID-19.

The CDR3 nucleotides are TGTGCCAGCAGCCTAGACGGGGGATGGACCTACAATGAGCAGTTCTTC. It encodes CASSLDGGWTYNEQFF. The V gene is TRBV5-5, the J gene TRBJ2-1; weak D call: TRBD2 (6 bases). Trimming cost V 4 bases and J 2 bases, with 16 bases left between them. The CDR3 runs 16 residues. CDR1 SGHKS and CDR2 YYEKEE come from the germline V gene (reference sequence). The variable domain in full, completed from reference TRBV5-5 and TRBJ2-1, reads DAGVTQSPTHLIKTRGQQVTLRCSPISGHKSVSWYQQVLGQGPQFIFQYYEKEERGRGNFPDRFSARQFPNYSSELNVNALLLGDSALYLCASSLDGGWTYNEQFFGPGTRLTVL.

The V gene is TRBV28, the J gene TRBJ1-6, with D hard to call. V was cut by 4 bases and J by 0 bases, with 13 bases left in between. The CDR3 is 17 residues long. Germline V gene sequence: CDR1 MDHEN, CDR2 SYDVKM. The CDR3 here is CASSSQTVSSYNSPLHF. In nucleotides, the CDR3 is TGTGCCAGCAGTTCCCAGACTGTTAGCTCCTATAATTCACCCCTCCACTTT. Complete variable domain (other parts from reference TRBV28 and TRBJ1-6): DVKVTQSSRYLVKRTGEKVFLECVQDMDHENMFWYRQDPGLGLRLIYFSYDVKMKEKGDIPEGYSVSREKKERFSLILESASTNQTSMYLCASSSQTVSSYNSPLHFGNGTRLTVT.

The rearrangement uses TRBV12-3 or TRBV12-4 and TRBJ2-1; D gene uncertain. CDR3 size: 11 residues. The ends were cut back, 6 bases at V and 10 bases at J, with 10 bases in the middle. CDR3 coding DNA: TGTGCCAGCAGGAATACTTTCGAGCAGTTCTTC. It specifies CASRNTFEQFF.

The chain has TRBV5-8 and TRBJ1-1, with unresolved D. This CDR3 has 13 residues. Germline V gene lookup returns CDR1 SGHTS and CDR2 YDEGEE. V lost 0 bases and J 8 bases, leaving 11 bases between the germline ends. The CDR3 sequence: CASSLEGPGEAFF. CDR3 DNA sequence: TGTGCCAGCAGCTTGGAAGGGCCGGGGGAAGCTTTCTTT.

V is TRBV28 and J is TRBJ1-2; a possible D gene is TRBD1 (5 bases). Germline assignment: CDR1 MDHEN and CDR2 SYDVKM. This CDR3 has 12 residues. Trimming shortened V by 10 bases and J by 7 bases, and 16 bases separated the two germline ends. Written as DNA, the CDR3 is TGTGCCACACCGCGTGGGGCTTCTGGCTACACCTTC. The encoded protein is CATPRGASGYTF.

The rearrangement joins TRBV5-4 to TRBJ2-3; tentatively, D is TRBD2 (6 bases). Germline V gives CDR1 SGHNT, CDR2 YYREEE (reference sequence). Trimming cost V 1 base and J 0 bases, with 9 bases left between them. The CDR3 has 15 residues. This CDR3 reads CASSLPGASTDTQYF. CDR3 in DNA: TGTGCCAGCAGCTTGCCGGGAGCTAGCACAGATACGCAGTATTTT.

This clone was recorded once. The CDR3 here is CASSRTTQETQYF. DNA of the CDR3: TGTGCCAGCTCCAGGACTACTCAAGAGACCCAGTACTTC. The chain joins TRBV12-3 or TRBV12-4 to TRBJ2-5; D perhaps matches TRBD2 (6 bases). Trimming removed 8 bases at V and 2 bases at J, with 12 bases between. This CDR3 is 13 amino acids long.

This sequence joins TRBV5-4 and TRBJ2-7, with 9 bases that match TRBD1. Germline loops: CDR1 SGHNT, CDR2 YYREEE (reference sequence). The CDR3 sequence is 13 residues long. After removal of 4 bases from V and 11 bases from J, the junction contained 10 bases not matched to a gene. CDR3 sequence: CASSPTGGTHKYF. The CDR3 DNA reads as TGTGCCAGCAGCCCGACAGGGGGTACGCATAAGTACTTC.

The chain is built from TRBV5-1 and TRBJ1-1; a possible D gene is TRBD1 (5 bases). The V end lost 4 bases, the J end lost 5 bases, and 18 bases lay between the germline ends. CDR3 length: 15 amino acids. Per germline, CDR1 SGHRS and CDR2 YFSETQ. CDR3 residues: CASSLQTAPGTEAFF. The DNA of the CDR3 is TGCGCCAGCAGCCTACAGACAGCCCCAGGTACTGAAGCTTTCTTT. The full variable domain, completed using reference TRBV5-1 and TRBJ1-1, is KAGVTQTPRYLIKTRGQQVTLSCSPISGHRSVSWYQQTPGQGLQFLFEYFSETQRNKGNFPGRFSGRQFSNSRSEMNVSTLELGDSALYLCASSLQTAPGTEAFFGQGTRLTVV.

V is TRBV5-4 and J is TRBJ2-1; 7 bases fit TRBD1. Per germline, CDR1 SGHNT and CDR2 YYREEE (reference sequence). J was trimmed by 5 bases and V by 4 bases; bases with no gene match: 9. The CDR3 consists of 15 residues. The CDR3 region is CASSGMTGLNNEQFF. CDR3 DNA: TGTGCCAGCAGCGGTATGACAGGGTTGAACAATGAGCAGTTCTTC.

This chain joins TRBV11-3 and TRBJ2-3; possible D gene TRBD2, 5 bases. Trimming took off 1 base at V and 2 bases at J, with 10 bases between the two ends. The CDR3 is made up of 15 amino acids. CDR1 SGHNT and CDR2 YENEEA come from the germline V gene. CDR3 nucleotide sequence: TGTGCCAGCAGCTTAGGCGGGTACCCCACAGATACGCAGTATTTT. Encoded protein: CASSLGGYPTDTQYF.

The chain joins TRBV3-1 (or the pseudogene TRBV3-2) to TRBJ1-2, with TRBD1 identical over 9 bases. There are 16 residues in the CDR3. Trimming removed 0 bases from V and 3 bases from J; junction bases left unmatched: 5. Germline loops: CDR1 LGHDT, CDR2 YNNKEL (reference sequence). CDR3 sequence: CASSQEGQGPYYGYTF. For the CDR3, the DNA is TGTGCCAGCAGCCAAGAGGGACAGGGCCCTTACTATGGCTACACCTTC.

In its sample, this clone was seen once. The rearrangement uses TRBV5-1 and TRBJ2-3; 8 nucleotides agree with TRBD1. CDR3 size: 16 residues. The junction had 8 bases not matched to a gene; V was cut back by 0 bases and J by 5 bases. Germline assignment: CDR1 SGHRS and CDR2 YFSETQ. CDR3 DNA: TGCGCCAGCAGCTTGGCCGGCAGGGGGCGTTTAGATACGCAGTATTTT. Encoded protein: CASSLAGRGRLDTQYF.

This chain uses TRBV27 with TRBJ1-5; 8 bases align to TRBD1. The CDR3 length is 15 residues. The ends lost 5 bases at V and 5 bases at J; junction bases unmatched: 8. The germline CDR1 and CDR2 sequences are MNHEY and SMNVEV (reference sequence). The CDR3 protein is CASSASRTGHQPQHF. The CDR3 nucleotides read TGTGCCAGCAGTGCCTCTCGGACAGGGCATCAGCCCCAGCATTTT.

This rearrangement joins TRBV24-1 to TRBJ2-7, with 8 bases identical to TRBD1. The CDR3 runs 14 residues. The ends lost 0 bases at V and 5 bases at J; junction bases unmatched: 2. Germline CDR1 and CDR2: KGHDR and SFDVKD. The CDR3 protein is CATSDLPGGHEQYF. CDR3 in DNA: TGTGCCACCAGTGATTTGCCAGGGGGCCACGAGCAGTACTTC.

This clone showed up just once. The chain carries TRBV20-1 and TRBJ1-6; maybe TRBD1 (6 bases). Germline CDR1 and CDR2: DFQATT and SNEGSKA (reference sequence). Trimming cost V 3 bases and J 0 bases, with 15 bases left between them. The CDR3 has 17 residues. The CDR3 here is CSASSLQGSSYNSPLHF. The CDR3 DNA reads as TGCAGTGCTAGTTCCCTACAGGGAAGCTCCTATAATTCACCCCTCCACTTT.

The rearrangement joins TRBV28 to TRBJ1-2; D remains unclear. V lost 2 bases, J lost 5 bases, and 12 bases lay in between. Germline CDR1 reads MDHEN; CDR2 reads SYDVKM. This CDR3 has 14 residues. DNA of the CDR3: TGTGCCAGCAGTTTAGACAACGCAGTATATGGCTACACCTTC. Protein product: CASSLDNAVYGYTF.

The gene calls are TRBV5-1 and TRBJ2-1, with TRBD1 matching 12 bases. CDR1 and CDR2 from the germline V gene are SGHRS and YFSETQ. Unmatched junction bases numbered 4, after V lost 1 base and J lost 8 bases. This CDR3 is 15 amino acids long. The CDR3 reads CASSLFGTGGDEQFF. The DNA of the CDR3 is TGCGCCAGCAGCTTGTTTGGGACAGGGGGCGATGAGCAGTTCTTC.

V is TRBV18 and J is TRBJ1-3; D uncertain. The CDR3 runs 19 residues. Germline CDR1 and CDR2: KGHSH and LQKENI. The V end was cut by 3 bases, the J end by 4 bases, with 25 bases between. CDR3 amino acids: CASSPQYMDSRVAGNTIYF. CDR3 DNA: TGTGCCAGCTCACCCCAATATATGGACTCACGAGTTGCGGGAAACACCATATATTTT.

This rearrangement joins TRBV28 to TRBJ2-1; 14 nucleotides align to TRBD2. Germline-derived CDR1 and CDR2 are MDHEN and SYDVKM. V lost 4 bases and J lost 6; bases outside the gene matches: 14. The CDR3 covers 19 residues. The CDR3 region has the DNA TGTGCCAGCAGTTACCATCCCGGGACTAGCGGGAGTATCTTCAATGAGCAGTTCTTC. Its protein product is CASSYHPGTSGSIFNEQFF.

This chain links TRBV28 with TRBJ1-6; no reliable D call. CDR3 size: 13 residues. Germline assignment: CDR1 MDHEN and CDR2 SYDVKM. The V end lost 5 bases, the J end lost 13 bases, and 15 bases lay between the germline ends. The CDR3 spells CASSTPRGYPLHF. CDR3 nucleotides: TGTGCCAGCAGTACCCCCCGAGGGTATCCCCTCCACTTT.

This rearrangement joins TRBV7-2 to TRBJ1-1, with 7 bases that match TRBD1. This CDR3 spans 13 amino acids. Germline V gene lookup returns CDR1 SGHTA and CDR2 FQGNSA. Unmatched junction bases numbered 11, after V lost 5 bases and J lost 11 bases. The CDR3 coding sequence is TGTGCCAGCAGCCTGGACAGGAGGGGATCTGCTTTCTTT. This encodes CASSLDRRGSAFF.

V gene TRBV5-6 combines with J gene TRBJ1-1; D may be TRBD1 (5 bases). Trimming left V 4 bases short and J 2 bases short, with 12 bases between. The CDR3 consists of 14 residues. In germline, CDR1 is SGHDT, CDR2 YYEEEE. The CDR3 bases are TGTGCCAGCAGCGGCAGGGCACGTAACACTGAAGCTTTCTTT. It specifies CASSGRARNTEAFF. Combining the CDR3 with reference TRBV5-6 and TRBJ1-1 gives the whole variable domain DAGVTQSPTHLIKTRGQQVTLRCSPKSGHDTVSWYQQALGQGPQFIFQYYEEEERQRGNFPDRFSGHQFPNYSSELNVNALLLGDSALYLCASSGRARNTEAFFGQGTRLTVV.

This clone has a single count. CDR3 DNA sequence: TGTGCCAGCAGCTCAGGGTGGACAGGGTTAAGGAATGAGCAGTTCTTC. Protein product: CASSSGWTGLRNEQFF. The rearrangement uses TRBV27 and TRBJ2-1, with 8 bases aligning to TRBD1. Per germline, CDR1 MNHEY and CDR2 SMNVEV (reference sequence). The CDR3 has 16 residues. V dropped 6 bases and J dropped 7; count of bases not matched to a gene: 14.

This rearrangement joins TRBV6-5 to TRBJ1-3; no clear D gene. This CDR3 spans 13 amino acids. Germline V gives CDR1 MNHEY, CDR2 SVGAGI. The V end lost 8 bases, the J end lost 7 bases, and 15 bases lay between the germline ends. CDR3: CASQLRQVNTIYF. CDR3 DNA: TGTGCCAGCCAATTGCGCCAAGTGAACACCATATATTTT.